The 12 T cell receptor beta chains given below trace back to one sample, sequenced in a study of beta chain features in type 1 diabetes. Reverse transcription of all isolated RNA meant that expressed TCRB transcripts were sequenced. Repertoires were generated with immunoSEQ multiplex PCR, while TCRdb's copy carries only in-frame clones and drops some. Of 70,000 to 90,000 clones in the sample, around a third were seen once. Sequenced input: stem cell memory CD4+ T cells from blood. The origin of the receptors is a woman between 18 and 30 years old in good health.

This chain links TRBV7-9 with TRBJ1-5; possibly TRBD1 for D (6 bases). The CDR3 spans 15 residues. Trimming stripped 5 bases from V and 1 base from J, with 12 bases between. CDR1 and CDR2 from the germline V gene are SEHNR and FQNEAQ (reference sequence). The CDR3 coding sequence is TGTGCCAGCAGCCTACAGGGAATGAGCAATCAGCCCCAGCATTTT. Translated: CASSLQGMSNQPQHF.

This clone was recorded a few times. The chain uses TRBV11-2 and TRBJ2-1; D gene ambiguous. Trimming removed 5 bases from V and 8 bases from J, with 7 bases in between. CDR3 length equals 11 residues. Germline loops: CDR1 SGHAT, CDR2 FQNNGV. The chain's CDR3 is CASSPTYEQFF. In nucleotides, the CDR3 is TGTGCCAGCAGCCCCACATATGAGCAGTTCTTC.

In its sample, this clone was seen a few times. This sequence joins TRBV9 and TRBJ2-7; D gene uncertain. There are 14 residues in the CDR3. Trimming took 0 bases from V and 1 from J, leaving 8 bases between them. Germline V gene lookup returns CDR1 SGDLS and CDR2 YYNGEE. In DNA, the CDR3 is TGTGCCAGCAGCGTAGGTGGTCAGTCCTACGAGCAGTACTTC. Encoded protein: CASSVGGQSYEQYF.

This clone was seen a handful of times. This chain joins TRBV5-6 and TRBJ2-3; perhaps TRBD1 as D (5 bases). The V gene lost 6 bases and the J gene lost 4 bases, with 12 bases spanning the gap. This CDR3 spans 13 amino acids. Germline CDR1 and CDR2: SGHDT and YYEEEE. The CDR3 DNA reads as TGTGCCAGCACCCTTGGGGCTGCAGATACGCAGTATTTT. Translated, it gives CASTLGAADTQYF.

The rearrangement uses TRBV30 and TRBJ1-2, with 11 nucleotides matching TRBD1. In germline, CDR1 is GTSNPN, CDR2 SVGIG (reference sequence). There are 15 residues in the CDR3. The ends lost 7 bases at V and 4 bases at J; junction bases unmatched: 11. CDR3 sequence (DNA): TGTGCCTTAAGGACAGGGGGCATAGCTGGCTATGGCTACACCTTC. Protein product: CALRTGGIAGYGYTF.

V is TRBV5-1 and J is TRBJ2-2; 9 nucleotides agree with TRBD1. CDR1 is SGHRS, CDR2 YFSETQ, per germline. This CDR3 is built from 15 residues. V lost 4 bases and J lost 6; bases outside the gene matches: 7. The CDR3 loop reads CASSLQQGAAGELFF. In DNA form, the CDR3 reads TGCGCCAGCAGCCTTCAACAGGGGGCGGCCGGGGAGCTGTTTTTT.

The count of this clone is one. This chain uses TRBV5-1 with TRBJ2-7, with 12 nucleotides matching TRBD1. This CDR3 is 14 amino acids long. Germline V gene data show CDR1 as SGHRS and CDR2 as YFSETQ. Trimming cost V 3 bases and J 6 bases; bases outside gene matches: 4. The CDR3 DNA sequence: TGCGCCAGCAGCTCCGGGACAGGGGGCTCCGAGCAGTACTTC. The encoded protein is CASSSGTGGSEQYF.

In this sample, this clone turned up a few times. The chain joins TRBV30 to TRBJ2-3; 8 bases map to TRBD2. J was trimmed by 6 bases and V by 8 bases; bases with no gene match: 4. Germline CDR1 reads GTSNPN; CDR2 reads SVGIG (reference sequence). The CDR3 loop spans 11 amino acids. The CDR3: CAGTSWDTQYF. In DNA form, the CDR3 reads TGTGCCGGGACTAGTTGGGATACGCAGTATTTT.

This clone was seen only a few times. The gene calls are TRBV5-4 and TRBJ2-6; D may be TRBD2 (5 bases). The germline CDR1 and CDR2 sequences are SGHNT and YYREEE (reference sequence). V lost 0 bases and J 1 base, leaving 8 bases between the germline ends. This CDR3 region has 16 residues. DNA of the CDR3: TGTGCCAGCAGCTTGGACGGGGAGTCTGGGGCCAACGTCCTGACTTTC. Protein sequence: CASSLDGESGANVLTF. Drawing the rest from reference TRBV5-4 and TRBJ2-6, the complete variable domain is ETGVTQSPTHLIKTRGQQVTLRCSSQSGHNTVSWYQQALGQGPQFIFQYYREEENGRGNFPPRFSGLQFPNYSSELNVNALELDDSALYLCASSLDGESGANVLTFGAGSRLTVL.

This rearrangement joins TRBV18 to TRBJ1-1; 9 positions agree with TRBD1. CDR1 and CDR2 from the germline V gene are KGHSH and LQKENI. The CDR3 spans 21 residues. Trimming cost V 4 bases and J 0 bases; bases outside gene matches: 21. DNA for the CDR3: TGTGCCAGCTCACGTAACTCCGGGACGATGGGGACAGGGAGGATGAACACTGAAGCTTTCTTT. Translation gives CASSRNSGTMGTGRMNTEAFF.

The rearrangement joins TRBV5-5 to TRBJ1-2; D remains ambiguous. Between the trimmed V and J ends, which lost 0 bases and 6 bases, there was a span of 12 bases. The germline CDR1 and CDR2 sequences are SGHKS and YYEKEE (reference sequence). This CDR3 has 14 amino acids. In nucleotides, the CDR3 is TGTGCCAGCAGCTTGGAGCTAGGAAAGCATGGCTACACCTTC. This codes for CASSLELGKHGYTF.

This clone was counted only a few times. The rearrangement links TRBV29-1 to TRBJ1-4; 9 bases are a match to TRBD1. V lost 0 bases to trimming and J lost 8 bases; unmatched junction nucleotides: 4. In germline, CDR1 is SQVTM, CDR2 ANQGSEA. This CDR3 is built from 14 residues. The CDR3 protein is CSVEEQGAREKLFF. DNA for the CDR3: TGCAGCGTTGAAGAACAGGGGGCGCGGGAAAAACTGTTTTTT.